The following is a T cell receptor (beta chain) sequence with its context. Its antigen is still unknown. The data stem from a study of cytomegalovirus exposure and HLA in healthy donors. Overall study findings and caveats: Donors belonging to an Asian-associated ancestry cluster reportedly showed fewer N-insertions in productive TCRs than the approximately 670-donor mean, according to what a later analysis found.

Use of 60 Vbeta and 13 Jbeta primers characterized the PCR. The assay was immunoSEQ multiplex PCR, and TCRdb's table has in-frame clones only and misses some. Found here are approximately 120,000 clones, roughly three quarters of them singletons; the top ten hold roughly 0.99%. Germline loops: CDR1 MDHEN, CDR2 SYDVKM. With 4 bases clipped from V and 0 bases from J, the junction kept 3 bases outside the gene matches. CDR3 length equals 15 residues. Sequences were obtained from PBMCs. The chain employs TRBV28 and TRBJ2-3; TRBD1 agrees at 8 bases. The TCR sequence derives from a woman aged 25-40 years in good health and CMV-seronegative. The chain's CDR3 is CASSSTGGSTDTQYF. The DNA of the CDR3 is TGTGCCAGCAGTTCCACAGGGGGGAGCACAGATACGCAGTATTTT.